The clone carrying this T cell receptor beta chain was seen many times. This sample is part of a study of neurological immune-mediated disorders. Germline V gene lookup returns CDR1 DFQATT and CDR2 SNEGSKA (reference sequence). With 5 bases removed from V and 4 bases from J, the gap between germline ends came to 20 bases. CDR3 length: 15 residues. MiXCR, run by TCRdb on the 5' RACE reads, gives a single entry per CDR3 protein. The sample records under 60,000 distinct CDR3 sequences, about 3% being singletons. The V call is TRBV20-1, the J call TRBJ1-1; D unresolved. The sequence derives from a man aged 40-49 years with multiple sclerosis. Sequencing used PBMCs. CDR3 amino acids: CSAGAGSGMATEAFF. DNA for the CDR3: TGCAGTGCTGGAGCGGGGTCGGGGATGGCCACTGAAGCTTTCTTT.